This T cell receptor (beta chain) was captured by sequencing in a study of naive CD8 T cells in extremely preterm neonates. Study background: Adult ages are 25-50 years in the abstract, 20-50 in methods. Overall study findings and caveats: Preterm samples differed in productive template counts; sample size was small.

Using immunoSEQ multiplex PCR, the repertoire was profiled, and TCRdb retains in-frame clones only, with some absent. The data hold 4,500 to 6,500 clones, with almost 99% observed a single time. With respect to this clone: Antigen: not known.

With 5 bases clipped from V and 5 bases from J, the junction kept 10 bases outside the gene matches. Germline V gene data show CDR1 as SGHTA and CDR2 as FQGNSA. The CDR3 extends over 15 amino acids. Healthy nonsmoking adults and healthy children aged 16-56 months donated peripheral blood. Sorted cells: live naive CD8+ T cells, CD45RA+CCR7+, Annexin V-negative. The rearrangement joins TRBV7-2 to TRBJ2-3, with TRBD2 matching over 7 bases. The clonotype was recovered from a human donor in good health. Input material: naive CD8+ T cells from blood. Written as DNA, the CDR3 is TGTGCCAGCAGCCCCAGGAGGGAGGGTGAAGATACGCAGTATTTT. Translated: CASSPRREGEDTQYF.